These 8 T cell receptor beta chains were all obtained from the same sample, sequenced in a study of shared clonotypes between healthy human individuals. The method was immunoSEQ multiplex PCR; TCRdb's version includes in-frame clones alone and lacks a portion of them. The sample holds 2 million to 2.5 million clones; roughly 91% are singletons and the top ten take 1.7%. CD45RO negativity and positive selection for CCR7 defined naive CD8 cells, a population that excluded terminally differentiated effector memory CD45RA+ cells. The sequencing sample was made of naive CD8+ T cells from PBMCs. These receptors were obtained from a man younger than 30 in good health. Some clones in this sample may be carry-over from other donors' samples.

A note on this clone: Other DNA sequences in the sample encode the same CDR3. V usage is TRBV9 and J usage is TRBJ2-2; D is unclear. Looked up from germline, CDR1 is SGDLS and CDR2 is YYNGEE. The CDR3 runs 11 residues. V was trimmed by 5 bases and J by 3 bases, leaving 2 bases between them. In DNA, the CDR3 is TGTGCCAGCAGTGACACCGGGGAGCTGTTTTTT. This gives the protein CASSDTGELFF.

The chain carries TRBV4-3 and TRBJ2-7; D is perhaps TRBD2 (5 bases). V lost 0 bases and J 4 bases, leaving 7 bases between the germline ends. The germline V gene has CDR1 LGHNA and CDR2 YSLEER. The CDR3 runs to 13 residues. The CDR3 region has the DNA TGCGCCAGCAGCCAAGAAGGAGGTTACGAGCAGTACTTC. This codes for CASSQEGGYEQYF.

This sequence joins TRBV28 and TRBJ2-4; D is unclear. The CDR3 covers 13 residues. CDR1 MDHEN and CDR2 SYDVKM come from the germline V gene. The V end was cut by 1 base, the J end by 3 bases, with 4 bases between. The CDR3, as DNA: TGTGCCAGCAGTTTATTTAGCAAAAACATTCAGTACTTC. Protein product: CASSLFSKNIQYF.

In its sample, this clone was seen once. The rearrangement links TRBV29-1 to TRBJ1-3, with TRBD1 matching 7 bases. The ends lost 3 bases at V and 4 bases at J; junction bases unmatched: 6. The V gene's germline CDR1 is SQVTM and CDR2 ANQGSEA. The CDR3 totals 14 residues. The CDR3 DNA is TGCAGCGTTGAGGATACAGGGGCGGGAAACACCATATATTTT. Its translation is CSVEDTGAGNTIYF. The variable domain in full, completed from reference TRBV29-1 and TRBJ1-3, reads SAVISQKPSRDICQRGTSLTIQCQVDSQVTMMFWYRQQPGQSLTLIATANQGSEATYESGFVIDKFPISRPNLTFSTLTVSNMSPEDSSIYLCSVEDTGAGNTIYFGEGSWLTVV.

V and J are TRBV27 and TRBJ2-1, with D possibly being TRBD2 (7 bases). Looked up from germline, CDR1 is MNHEY and CDR2 is SMNVEV (reference sequence). This CDR3 comprises 14 residues. V lost 6 bases, J lost 9 bases, and 18 bases lay in between. The CDR3 is CASSLARGASEQFF. The CDR3 DNA reads as TGTGCCAGCAGCCTAGCTCGGGGGGCAAGTGAGCAGTTCTTC.

The rearrangement joins TRBV12-5 to TRBJ2-2; no clear D. This CDR3 is 11 amino acids long. V lost 6 bases and J 11 bases, leaving 10 bases between the germline ends. The V gene's germline CDR1 is LGHNT and CDR2 FRNRAP. CDR3 sequence (DNA): TGTGCTAGTGGATCGGGCTCCGAGCTGTTTTTT. Its translation: CASGSGSELFF.

The chain employs TRBV7-9 and TRBJ2-3; D is unclear. V was pared by 4 bases and J by 1 base, with 15 bases between. Germline lookup yields CDR1 SEHNR and CDR2 FQNEAQ (reference sequence). The CDR3 totals 16 residues. The CDR3 sequence: CASSWPRAWGTDTQYF. The CDR3 DNA reads TGTGCCAGCAGCTGGCCCCGGGCCTGGGGCACAGATACGCAGTATTTT.

This clone appeared a single time. J is TRBJ2-1 and V is TRBV14, with D possibly TRBD1 on 5 matching bases. V dropped 1 base and J dropped 0 bases, with 16 bases sitting between them. The CDR3 spans 18 residues. Germline V gives CDR1 SGHDN, CDR2 FVKESK. The CDR3 nucleotides read TGTGCCAGCAGCCAAGGGAGACAGAACTTAAGCTCCTACAATGAGCAGTTCTTC. Translated, it gives CASSQGRQNLSSYNEQFF.